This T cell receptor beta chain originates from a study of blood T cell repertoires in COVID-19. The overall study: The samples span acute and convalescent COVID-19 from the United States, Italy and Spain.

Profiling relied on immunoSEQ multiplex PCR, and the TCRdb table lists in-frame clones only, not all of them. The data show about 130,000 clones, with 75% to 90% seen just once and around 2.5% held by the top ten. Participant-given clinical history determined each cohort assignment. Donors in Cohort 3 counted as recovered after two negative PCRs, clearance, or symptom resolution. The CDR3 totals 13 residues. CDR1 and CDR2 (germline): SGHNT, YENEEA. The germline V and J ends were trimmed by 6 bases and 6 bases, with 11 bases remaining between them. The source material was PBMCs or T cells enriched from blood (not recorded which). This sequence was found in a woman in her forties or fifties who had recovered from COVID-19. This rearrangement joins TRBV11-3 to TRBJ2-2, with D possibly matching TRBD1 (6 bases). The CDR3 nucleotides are TGTGCCAGCAGTCAAGCAGGGGCCGGGGAGCTGTTTTTT. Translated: CASSQAGAGELFF.